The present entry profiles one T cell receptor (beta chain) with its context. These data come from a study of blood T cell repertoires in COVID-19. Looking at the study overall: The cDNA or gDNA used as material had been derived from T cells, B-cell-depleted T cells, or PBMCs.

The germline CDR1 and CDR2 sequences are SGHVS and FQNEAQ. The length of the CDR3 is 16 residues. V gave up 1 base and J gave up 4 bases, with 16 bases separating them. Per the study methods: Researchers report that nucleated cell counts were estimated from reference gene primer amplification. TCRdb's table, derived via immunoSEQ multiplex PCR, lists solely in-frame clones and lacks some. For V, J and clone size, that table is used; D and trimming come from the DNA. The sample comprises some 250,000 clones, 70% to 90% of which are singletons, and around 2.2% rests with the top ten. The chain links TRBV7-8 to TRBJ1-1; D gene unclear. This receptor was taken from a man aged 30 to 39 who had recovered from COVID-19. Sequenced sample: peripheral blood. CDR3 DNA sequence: TGTGCCAGCAGCTTAGTAGCGCTCCCCCTTATCACTGAAGCTTTCTTT. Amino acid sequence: CASSLVALPLITEAFF.